This T cell receptor beta chain was recorded in a study of CD8+ T cells in alopecia areata. Study-level information: Patients took tofacitinib for 6 to 18 months, followed by 6 drug-free months.

RNA was extracted and reverse transcribed into cDNA as the sequencing template. Data came from immunoSEQ multiplex PCR; TCRdb stores just in-frame clones and leaves some out. The data hold 180,000 or so clones, with more than 60% observed a single time. The V and J ends lost 6 bases and 0 bases respectively, with 10 bases between them. This CDR3 region has 13 residues. Germline V gives CDR1 SQVTM, CDR2 ANQGSEA. Study results and limitations: It was less clear whether patients shared TCRs than it was in mice, possibly because of HLA.

A remark on this clone: Its target is unknown. Other DNA variants within this sample encode the same CDR3.

Individuals with alopecia areata gave both lesional scalp punch biopsies and peripheral blood for collection. This receptor was identified in a human donor with alopecia areata. This sample comprised CD4+ T cells sorted from blood, obtained at week 0. J is TRBJ2-3 and V is TRBV29-1, with a weak D call TRBD2 (5 bases). CDR3 coding DNA: TGCAGCGTAGGCGGGCGAAGCACAGATACGCAGTATTTT. It yields the protein CSVGGRSTDTQYF.